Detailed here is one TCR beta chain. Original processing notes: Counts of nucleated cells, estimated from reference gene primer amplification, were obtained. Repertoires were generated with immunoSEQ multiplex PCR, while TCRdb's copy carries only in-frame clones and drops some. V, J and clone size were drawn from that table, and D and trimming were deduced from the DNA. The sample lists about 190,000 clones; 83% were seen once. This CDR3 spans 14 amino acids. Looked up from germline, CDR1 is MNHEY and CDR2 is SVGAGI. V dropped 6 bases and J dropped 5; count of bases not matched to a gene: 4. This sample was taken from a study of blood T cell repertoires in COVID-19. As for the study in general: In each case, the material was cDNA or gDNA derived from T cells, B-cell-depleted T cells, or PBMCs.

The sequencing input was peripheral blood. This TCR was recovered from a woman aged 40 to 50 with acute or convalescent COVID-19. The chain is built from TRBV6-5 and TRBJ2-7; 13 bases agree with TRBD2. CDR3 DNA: TGTGCCAGCAGACGGACTAGCGGGGGCCACGAGCAGTACTTC. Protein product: CASRRTSGGHEQYF.